The clone carrying this T cell receptor (beta chain) was picked up a small number of times. Antigen specificity is unknown. Through a sample-barcoded 5' primer and a J-beta primer mix, a second PCR was run for roughly 6 to 12 cycles. Using its own MiXCR run on the 5' RACE reads, TCRdb lists one record per CDR3 protein. The profile covers fewer than 900,000 distinct CDR3 sequences, with about 34% appearing a single time and 10% to 15% taken by the ten largest. The CDR3 loop spans 15 amino acids. CDR1 and CDR2 (germline): SGHRS, YFSETQ. Trimming shortened V by 0 bases and J by 5 bases, and 14 bases separated the two germline ends. Each sample had at least 6.5 million PBMCs isolated. Per individual sample, total RNA of at least 5.5 micrograms was extracted. The sample belongs to a study of blood T cells in healthy people across ages. Study findings and constraints: Diversity was higher, and naive CD4+ cells more numerous, in long-lived donors than in aged donors.

The rearrangement joins TRBV5-1 to TRBJ1-2, with a tentative D call TRBD1 (5 bases). The clonotype was recovered from a man between 18 and 29 years old in good health. Sequenced material: blood. The CDR3 sequence is CASSLEAGWRYGYTF. In nucleotides, the CDR3 is TGCGCCAGCAGCTTGGAGGCAGGGTGGAGATATGGCTACACCTTC.